This TCR beta chain was sequenced for a study of CD4+ T cells in melanoma. Study results and caveats: Reportedly, melanoma neoantigen-specific CD4+ T cells showed varied differentiation states. A reported correlation linked neoantigen-specific CD4+ T cells to CD8+, macrophage and B cell function.

The method was immunoSEQ multiplex PCR; TCRdb's version includes in-frame clones alone and lacks a portion of them. The sample consists of 9,500 to 11,000 clones, 65% of them appearing once. To note about this clone: Its target is not known.

The CDR3 is 15 amino acids. Germline CDR1 and CDR2: SGHVS and FQNEAQ. V was cut by 1 base and J by 4 bases, with 13 bases left in between. Source material: cells from a culture (not recorded whether cultured in vitro). The chain links TRBV7-8 to TRBJ1-2, with TRBD1 as a possible D gene (6 bases). The sequence derives from a human donor with melanoma. This chain's CDR3 is CASSLVLGGSYGYTF. The CDR3 DNA is TGTGCCAGCAGCTTAGTCCTCGGGGGCTCCTATGGCTACACCTTC.